This entry features one T cell receptor (beta chain) sequence. Its cognate antigen is unknown. This sample is drawn from a study of cytomegalovirus exposure and HLA in healthy donors. General observations from the study: Being productive about 90% or about 30% of the time was typical of most TCR beta V segments in an earlier analysis. Another analysis was done later, and it associated around 15,000 TCR beta sequences with HLA alleles at 0.05 false discovery rate.

The PCR employed 60 Vbeta primers together with 13 Jbeta primers. Authors' processing steps: About 83 million unique TCR beta chains, roughly 11 million shared, were counted in a later analysis. Libraries were prepared by immunoSEQ multiplex PCR; TCRdb keeps only in-frame clonotypes and omits some of them. V and J calls plus clone size are reproduced from that table; the DNA served to infer D and trimming. This sample has about 240,000 clones; roughly 82% occur once, and the top ten carry 5% to 6.5%. The CDR3 totals 15 residues. Germline V gene sequence: CDR1 SGDLS, CDR2 YYNGEE. The germline V and J ends were trimmed by 2 bases and 4 bases, with 15 bases remaining between them.

The chain recombines TRBV9 with TRBJ1-2; no definite D call. Sequences were obtained from PBMCs. This receptor was taken from a woman aged 40 to 50 in good health and CMV-seropositive. The CDR3 DNA is TGTGCCAGCAGCGTGGAGGGTTCCGCTACCTATGGCTACACCTTC. It yields the protein CASSVEGSATYGYTF.